A single sample gave rise to the 15 T cell receptor beta chains below, sequenced in a study of monozygotic twins with inflammatory bowel disease. From its re-call of the 5' RACE reads, TCRdb lists each CDR3 protein once, without DNA. This sample's table has approximately 300,000 distinct CDR3 sequences. The sequenced sample consisted of blood. These receptors all stem from a human donor with ulcerative colitis or Crohn's disease, or a healthy co-twin of an affected twin (not recorded which).

This chain uses TRBV29-1 with TRBJ2-7; TCRdb proposes TRBD1, but this gene call is untestable without DNA. The CDR3 runs to 12 residues. Germline CDR1 reads SQVTM; CDR2 reads ANQGSEA. CDR3 region: CSVEDRGNEQYF.

This chain joins TRBV19 and TRBJ2-1; as DNA is missing, the TRBD2 call by TCRdb cannot be tested. This CDR3 is 17 amino acids long. Per germline, CDR1 LNHDA and CDR2 SQIVND (reference sequence). The CDR3 is CASSIDRSSGSGDEQFF.

The chain links TRBV23-1 to TRBJ2-7. TRBV23-1 is placed among ORFs of uncertain function. This CDR3 is built from 11 residues. The CDR3 region is CASKAGDLQYF.

The V and J genes are TRBV12-3 or TRBV12-4 and TRBJ2-3; TCRdb selects TRBD2, and the lack of DNA leaves this call unchecked. The CDR3 spans 14 residues. The CDR3 reads CASSVSGEEDTQYF.

The gene calls are TRBV18 and TRBJ2-1; TCRdb designates TRBD1, a call that cannot be tested without DNA. From germline, CDR1 is KGHSH and CDR2 LQKENI. This CDR3 has 14 amino acids. The CDR3 protein is CASSPPARGLKQFF.

The chain uses TRBV15 and TRBJ2-3; as DNA is missing, the TRBD2 call by TCRdb cannot be tested. The CDR3 covers 16 residues. Germline V gene sequence: CDR1 LNHNV, CDR2 YYDKDF (reference sequence). This chain's CDR3 is CATSRGPSVVTDTQYF.

This chain links TRBV12-3 or TRBV12-4 with TRBJ2-7; TCRdb calls TRBD2, which cannot be checked without DNA. The length of the CDR3 is 15 residues. The CDR3 loop is CASRAGTQSSYEQYF.

V usage is TRBV15 and J usage is TRBJ2-4; TCRdb reports TRBD1, a call that lacks DNA to check it against. Germline V lookup: CDR1 LNHNV, CDR2 YYDKDF (reference sequence). This CDR3 has 15 residues. CDR3: CATSRFGTGLNIQYF.

This chain joins TRBV28 and TRBJ2-2; TCRdb selects TRBD2, and the lack of DNA leaves this call unchecked. Germline V CDR1 and CDR2: MDHEN, SYDVKM. The length of the CDR3 is 16 residues. The CDR3 region is CAIQDRASGSAGELFF.

The chain links TRBV18 to TRBJ2-5; the D gene TCRdb calls, TRBD1, cannot be checked with no DNA. The CDR3 extends over 13 amino acids. The germline V gene has CDR1 KGHSH and CDR2 LQKENI. This chain's CDR3 is CASSRGAVETQYF.

This chain links TRBV10-3 with TRBJ1-5; TCRdb reports TRBD1, a call that lacks DNA to check it against. There are 14 residues in the CDR3. CDR1 ENHRY and CDR2 SYGVKD come from the germline V gene. CDR3 sequence reads: CAISQQGGNQPQHF.

The V and J genes are TRBV12-3 or TRBV12-4 and TRBJ2-1; TCRdb picks TRBD2, but there is no DNA to check that call. The CDR3 length is 13 residues. CDR3 protein: CAISLAGEGLQFF.

The chain carries TRBV7-2 and TRBJ2-7; TCRdb's D gene call, TRBD2, goes unchecked for lack of DNA. Germline V gene lookup returns CDR1 SGHTA and CDR2 FQGNSA. The CDR3 extends over 17 amino acids. The CDR3 sequence is CASSPRTSGGAAYEQYF. Full variable domain (rest looked up from reference TRBV7-2 and TRBJ2-7): GAGVSQSPSNKVTEKGKDVELRCDPISGHTALYWYRQSLGQGLEFLIYFQGNSAPDKSGLPSDRFSAERTGGSVSTLTIQRTQQEDSAVYLCASSPRTSGGAAYEQYFGPGTRLTVT.

CDR3 loop: CASSEDSFSGNTIYF. The gene calls are TRBV7-6 and TRBJ1-3; with no DNA, the TCRdb D assignment of TRBD1 cannot be verified. Germline values: CDR1 SGHVS, CDR2 FNYEAQ. This CDR3 comprises 15 residues.

The chain links TRBV6-1 to TRBJ2-3; with no DNA, the TCRdb D assignment of TRBD2 cannot be verified. The CDR3 is 14 residues long. The germline gives CDR1 MNHNS, CDR2 SASEGT. The CDR3 sequence is CASSPGLEPDTQYF.